This record looks at one TCR beta chain sequence and its context. The record originates from a study of brain T cells in children with intractable seizures. Sequencing was limited to surgery cases with top T cell transcript signatures in brain tissue. The assay was immunoSEQ multiplex PCR, and TCRdb's table has in-frame clones only and misses some. In the table there are 70,000 to 85,000 clones, about 90% of which are singletons. The TCR originated in a girl aged 2 to 10 with Rasmussen encephalitis and intractable seizures. The material was peripheral blood, obtained at surgery.

CDR3 region: CASSVGPRLAGDEQFF. The CDR3 coding sequence is TGTGCCAGCAGCGTAGGGCCCCGACTAGCGGGGGATGAGCAGTTCTTC. V and J are TRBV9 and TRBJ2-1; 12 bases map to TRBD2. This CDR3 spans 16 amino acids. Germline V gene data show CDR1 as SGDLS and CDR2 as YYNGEE. V shed 0 bases and J 8 bases; nucleotides not matched to a gene: 6.